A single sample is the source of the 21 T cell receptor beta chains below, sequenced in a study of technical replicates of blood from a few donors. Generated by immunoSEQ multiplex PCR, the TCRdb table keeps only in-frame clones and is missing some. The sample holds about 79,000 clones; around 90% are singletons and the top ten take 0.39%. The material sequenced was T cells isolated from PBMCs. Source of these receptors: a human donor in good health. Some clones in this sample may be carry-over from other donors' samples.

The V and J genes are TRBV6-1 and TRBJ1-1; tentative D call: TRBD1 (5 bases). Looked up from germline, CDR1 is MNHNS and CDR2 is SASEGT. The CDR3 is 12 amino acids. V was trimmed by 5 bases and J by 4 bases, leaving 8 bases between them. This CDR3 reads CASSRQGTEAFF. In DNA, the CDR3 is TGTGCCAGCAGTAGGCAGGGCACTGAAGCTTTCTTT.

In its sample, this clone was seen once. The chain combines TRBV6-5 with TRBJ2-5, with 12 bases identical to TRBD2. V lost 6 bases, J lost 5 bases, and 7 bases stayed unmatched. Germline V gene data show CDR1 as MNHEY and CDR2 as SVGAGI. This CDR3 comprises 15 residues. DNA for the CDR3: TGTGCCAGCAGCCTAAGACTAGCGGGAGTGGAGACCCAGTACTTC. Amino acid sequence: CASSLRLAGVETQYF.

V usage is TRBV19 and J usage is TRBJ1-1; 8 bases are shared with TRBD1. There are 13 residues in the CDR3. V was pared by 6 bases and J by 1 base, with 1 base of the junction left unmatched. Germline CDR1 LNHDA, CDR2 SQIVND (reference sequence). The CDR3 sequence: CASRTGANTEAFF. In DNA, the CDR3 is TGTGCCAGTAGGACAGGGGCGAACACTGAAGCTTTCTTT.

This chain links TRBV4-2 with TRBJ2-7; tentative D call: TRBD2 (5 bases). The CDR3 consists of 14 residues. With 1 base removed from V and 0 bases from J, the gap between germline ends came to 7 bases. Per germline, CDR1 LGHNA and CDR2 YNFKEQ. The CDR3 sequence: CASSQATSSYEQYF. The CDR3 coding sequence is TGTGCCAGCAGCCAAGCCACTAGCTCCTACGAGCAGTACTTC.

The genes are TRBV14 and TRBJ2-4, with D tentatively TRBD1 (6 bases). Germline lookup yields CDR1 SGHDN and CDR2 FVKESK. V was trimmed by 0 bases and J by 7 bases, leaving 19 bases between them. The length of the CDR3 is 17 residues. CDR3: CASSQDLGSQGLNIQYF. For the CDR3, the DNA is TGTGCCAGCAGCCAAGATCTAGGAAGTCAGGGGTTGAACATTCAGTACTTC.

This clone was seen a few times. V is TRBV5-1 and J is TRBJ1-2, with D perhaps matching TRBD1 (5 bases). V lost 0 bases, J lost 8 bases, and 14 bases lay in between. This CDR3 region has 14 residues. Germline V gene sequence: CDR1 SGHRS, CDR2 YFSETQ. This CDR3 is CASSLGSATEGYTF. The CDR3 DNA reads TGCGCCAGCAGCTTGGGATCGGCGACAGAGGGCTACACCTTC. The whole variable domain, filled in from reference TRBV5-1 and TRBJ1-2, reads KAGVTQTPRYLIKTRGQQVTLSCSPISGHRSVSWYQQTPGQGLQFLFEYFSETQRNKGNFPGRFSGRQFSNSRSEMNVSTLELGDSALYLCASSLGSATEGYTFGSGTRLTVV.

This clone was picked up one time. The DNA for the CDR3 is TGCGCCAGCAGCCAAGATTTACTAGCGGGAGGGCCAATTAAATCCTACGAGCAGTACTTC. This codes for CASSQDLLAGGPIKSYEQYF. The chain links TRBV4-1 to TRBJ2-7; TRBD2 aligns across 13 bases. CDR3 length equals 20 residues. With 0 bases clipped from V and 1 base from J, the junction kept 12 bases outside the gene matches. The germline V gene has CDR1 MGHRA and CDR2 YSYEKL.

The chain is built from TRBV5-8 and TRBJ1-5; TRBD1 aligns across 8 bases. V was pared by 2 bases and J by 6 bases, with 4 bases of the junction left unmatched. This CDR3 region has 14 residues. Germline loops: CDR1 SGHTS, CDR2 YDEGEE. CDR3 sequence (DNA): TGTGCCAGCAGCTTCCAGGGGGCCGGTCAGCCCCAGCATTTT. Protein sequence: CASSFQGAGQPQHF.

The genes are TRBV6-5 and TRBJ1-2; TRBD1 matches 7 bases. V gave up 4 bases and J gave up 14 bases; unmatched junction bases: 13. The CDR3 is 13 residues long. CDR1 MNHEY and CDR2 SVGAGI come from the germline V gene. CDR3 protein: CASSFGIQGTETF. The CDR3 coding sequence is TGTGCCAGCAGTTTCGGAATACAGGGGACGGAAACCTTC.

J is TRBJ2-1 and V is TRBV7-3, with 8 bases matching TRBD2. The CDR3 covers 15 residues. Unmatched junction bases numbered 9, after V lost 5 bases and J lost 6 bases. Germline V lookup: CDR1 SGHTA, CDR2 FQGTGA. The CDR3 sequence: CASSAQLAGINEQFF. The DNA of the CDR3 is TGTGCCAGCAGCGCCCAATTAGCGGGAATCAATGAGCAGTTCTTC. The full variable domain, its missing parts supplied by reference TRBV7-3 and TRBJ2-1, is GAGVSQTPSNKVTEKGKYVELRCDPISGHTALYWYRQSLGQGPEFLIYFQGTGAADDSGLPNDRFFAVRPEGSVSTLKIQRTERGDSAVYLCASSAQLAGINEQFFGPGTRLTVL.

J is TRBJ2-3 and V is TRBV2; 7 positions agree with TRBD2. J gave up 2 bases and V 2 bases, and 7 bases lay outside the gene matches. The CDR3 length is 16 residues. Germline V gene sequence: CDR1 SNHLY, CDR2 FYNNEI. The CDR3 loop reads CASSESGEGPTDTQYF. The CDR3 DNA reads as TGTGCCAGCAGTGAATCGGGGGAGGGCCCCACAGATACGCAGTATTTT.

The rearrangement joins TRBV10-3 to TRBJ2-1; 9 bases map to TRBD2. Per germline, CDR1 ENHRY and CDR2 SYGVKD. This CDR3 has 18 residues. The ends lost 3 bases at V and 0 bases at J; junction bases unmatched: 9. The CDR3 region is CAISDPQVSGGSYNEQFF. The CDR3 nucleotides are TGTGCCATCAGTGATCCGCAGGTTAGCGGGGGCTCCTACAATGAGCAGTTCTTC.

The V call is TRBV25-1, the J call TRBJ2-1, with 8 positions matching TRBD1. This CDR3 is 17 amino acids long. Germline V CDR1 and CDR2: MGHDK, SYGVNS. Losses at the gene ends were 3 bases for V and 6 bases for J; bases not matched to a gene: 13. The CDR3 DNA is TGTGCCAGCAGTGAGCGCGCCGTGAAACAGGGGGGCAATGAGCAGTTCTTC. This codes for CASSERAVKQGGNEQFF.

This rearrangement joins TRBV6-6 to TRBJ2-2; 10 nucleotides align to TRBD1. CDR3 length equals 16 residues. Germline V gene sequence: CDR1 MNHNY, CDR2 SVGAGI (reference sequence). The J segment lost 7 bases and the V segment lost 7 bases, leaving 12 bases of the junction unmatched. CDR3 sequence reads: CASTISGQGNDGELFF. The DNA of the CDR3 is TGTGCCAGCACGATCTCGGGACAGGGGAATGACGGGGAGCTGTTTTTT.

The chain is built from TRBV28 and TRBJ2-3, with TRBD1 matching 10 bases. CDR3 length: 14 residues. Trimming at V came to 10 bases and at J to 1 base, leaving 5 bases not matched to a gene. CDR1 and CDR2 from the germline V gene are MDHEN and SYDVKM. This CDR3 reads CAITGTGGTDTQYF. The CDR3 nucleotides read TGTGCCATCACCGGGACAGGGGGCACAGATACGCAGTATTTT.

The DNA for the CDR3 is TGTGCCAGCAGGGGACAGGGGAATTACGAGCAGTACTTC. It specifies CASRGQGNYEQYF. The chain couples TRBV27 to TRBJ2-7; 10 nucleotides match TRBD1. Per germline, CDR1 MNHEY and CDR2 SMNVEV (reference sequence). After removal of 6 bases from V and 4 bases from J, the junction contained 3 bases not matched to a gene. The CDR3 totals 13 residues.

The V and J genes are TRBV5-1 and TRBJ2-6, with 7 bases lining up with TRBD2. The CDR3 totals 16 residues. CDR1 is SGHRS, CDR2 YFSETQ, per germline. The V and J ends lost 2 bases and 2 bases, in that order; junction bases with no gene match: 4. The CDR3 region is CASSFGAGTGANVLTF. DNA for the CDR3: TGCGCCAGCAGCTTCGGAGCGGGGACTGGGGCCAACGTCCTGACTTTC.

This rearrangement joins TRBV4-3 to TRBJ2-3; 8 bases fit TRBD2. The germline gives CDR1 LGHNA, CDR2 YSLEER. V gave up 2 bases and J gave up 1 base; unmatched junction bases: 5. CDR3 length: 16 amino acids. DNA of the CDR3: TGCGCCAGCAGCCAAATTAGCGGGACTGGCACAGATACGCAGTATTTT. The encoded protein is CASSQISGTGTDTQYF.

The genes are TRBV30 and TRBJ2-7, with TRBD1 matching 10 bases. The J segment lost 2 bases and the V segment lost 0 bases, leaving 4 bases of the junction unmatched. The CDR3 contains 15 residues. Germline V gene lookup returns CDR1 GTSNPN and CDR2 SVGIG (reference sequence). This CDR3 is CAWSVLGQGAYEQYF. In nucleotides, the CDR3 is TGTGCCTGGAGTGTACTTGGACAGGGGGCCTACGAGCAGTACTTC.

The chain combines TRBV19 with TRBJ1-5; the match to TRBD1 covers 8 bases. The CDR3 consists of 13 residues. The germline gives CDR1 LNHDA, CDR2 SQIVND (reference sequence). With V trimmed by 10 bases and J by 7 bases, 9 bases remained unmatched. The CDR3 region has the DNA TGTGCCACCTCAGGACAGGGATACCAGCCCCAGCATTTT. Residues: CATSGQGYQPQHF.

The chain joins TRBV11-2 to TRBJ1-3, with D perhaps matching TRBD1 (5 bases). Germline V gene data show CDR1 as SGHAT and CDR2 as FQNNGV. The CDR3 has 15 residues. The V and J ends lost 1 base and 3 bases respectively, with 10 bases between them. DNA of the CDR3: TGTGCCAGCAGCTTAGCCCAGGGTATTGGAAACACCATATATTTT. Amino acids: CASSLAQGIGNTIYF.